This T cell receptor (beta chain) was sequenced for a study of blood T cell repertoires in COVID-19. For the study at large: Sites across the United States, Italy and Spain contributed samples from acute and convalescent COVID-19. The analysed material was cDNA or gDNA that came from T cells, B-cell-depleted T cells, or PBMCs.

Methods used by the authors: Reference gene primer amplification gave estimated nucleated cell counts. TCRdb keeps only in-frame clones here, not all; method: immunoSEQ multiplex PCR. That table furnishes V, J and clone size, whereas the DNA furnished D and trimming. Among 150,000 to 200,000 clones listed, about three quarters were seen once. CDR1 SGDLS and CDR2 YYNGEE come from the germline V gene. With V trimmed by 4 bases and J by 2 bases, 8 bases remained unmatched. This CDR3 has 17 residues. This clonotype was sampled from a man in his 70s with acute or convalescent COVID-19. The sample taken for sequencing was peripheral blood. The chain uses TRBV9 and TRBJ2-3; TRBD2 matches at 12 bases. The CDR3 loop is CASSFRLAGAPTDTQYF. DNA of the CDR3: TGTGCCAGCAGCTTTCGACTAGCGGGGGCCCCCACAGATACGCAGTATTTT.